The TCR beta chain under discussion was sequenced for a study of graft-versus-host responses after intestinal transplantation. The overall study: Every recipient had anti-thymocyte globulin induction and three to four years of tacrolimus plus steroids. The study's findings and limits: GvH clones detected in recipient marrow included some appearing first in ileum or blood. Circulating GvH clones peaking coincided with falling HvG clones soon after transplant.

As concerns this clone: Its specificity is not known.

Measured with immunoSEQ multiplex PCR; TCRdb has only the in-frame clones, and not every one. The sample lists more than 85,000 clones, around 93% occurring once. V dropped 2 bases and J dropped 3 bases, with 16 bases sitting between them. Germline-derived CDR1 and CDR2 are MNHEY and SMNVEV (reference sequence). The CDR3 contains 17 residues. Sequenced material: unstimulated CD8+ T cells sorted from spleen or lymph node cells, taken before intestinal transplant. The rearrangement uses TRBV27 and TRBJ1-4; D is undetermined. This TCR came from a human donor who received an intestinal transplant. CDR3 nucleotides: TGTGCCAGCAGTTTAACTAGCCCCAATCGGGCTAATGAAAAACTGTTTTTT. As protein: CASSLTSPNRANEKLFF.